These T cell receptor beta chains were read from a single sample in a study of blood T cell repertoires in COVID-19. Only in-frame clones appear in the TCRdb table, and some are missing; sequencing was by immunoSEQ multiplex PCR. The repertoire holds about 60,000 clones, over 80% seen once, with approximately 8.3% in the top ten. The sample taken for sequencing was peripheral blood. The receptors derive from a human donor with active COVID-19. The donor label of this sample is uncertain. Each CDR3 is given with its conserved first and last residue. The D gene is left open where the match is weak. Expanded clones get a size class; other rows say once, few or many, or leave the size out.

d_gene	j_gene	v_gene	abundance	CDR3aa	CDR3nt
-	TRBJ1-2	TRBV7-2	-	CASNLGGLPVRGYTF	TGTGCCAGCAATCTGGGGGGGCTTCCCGTTCGTGGCTACACCTTC
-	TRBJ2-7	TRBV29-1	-	CSVVRGSGHEQYF	TGCAGCGTTGTTCGGGGGTCCGGCCACGAGCAGTACTTC
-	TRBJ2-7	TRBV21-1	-	CASSSRGGIPRSYEQYF	TGTGCCAGCAGCTCAAGAGGGGGCATACCCCGCTCCTACGAGCAGTACTTC
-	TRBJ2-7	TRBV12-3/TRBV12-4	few	CASSFGANYEQYF	TGTGCCAGCAGTTTTGGAGCTAACTACGAGCAGTACTTC
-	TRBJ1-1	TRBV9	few	CASSVNMGAWTEAFF	TGTGCCAGCAGCGTCAATATGGGGGCGTGGACTGAAGCTTTCTTT
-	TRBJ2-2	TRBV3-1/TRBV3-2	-	CASSRWGDVNTGELFF	TGTGCCAGCAGCCGATGGGGGGACGTCAACACCGGGGAGCTGTTTTTT
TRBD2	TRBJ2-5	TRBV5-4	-	CASSLAGGPETQYF	TGTGCCAGCAGCTTAGCGGGAGGCCCAGAGACCCAGTACTTC
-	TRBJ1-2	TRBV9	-	CGEGLSYGYTF	TGTGGGGAGGGTTTGTCCTATGGCTACACCTTC
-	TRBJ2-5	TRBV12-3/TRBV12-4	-	CATGGSRETQYF	TGTGCCACCGGAGGGTCGAGGGAGACCCAGTACTTC
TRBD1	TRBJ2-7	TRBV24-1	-	CATSGAGTGDHEQYF	TGTGCCACCAGTGGGGCCGGGACAGGGGACCACGAGCAGTACTTC
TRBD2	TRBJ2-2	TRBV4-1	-	CASSQEPRGASGELFF	TGCGCCAGCAGCCAAGAGCCGCGGGGGGCCAGCGGGGAGCTGTTTTTT
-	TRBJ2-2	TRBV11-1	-	CASSLAESTGELFF	TGTGCCAGCAGCTTAGCGGAGAGCACCGGGGAGCTGTTTTTT
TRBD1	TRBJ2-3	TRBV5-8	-	CASSMAQGARGDTQYF	TGTGCCAGCAGCATGGCTCAGGGGGCGCGAGGAGATACGCAGTATTTT
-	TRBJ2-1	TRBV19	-	CASKVQLGGTNEQFF	TGTGCCAGTAAAGTTCAGTTGGGAGGCACCAATGAGCAGTTCTTC
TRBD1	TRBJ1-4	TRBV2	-	CASRVDRAEKLFF	TGTGCCAGCAGAGTAGACAGGGCGGAAAAACTGTTTTTT
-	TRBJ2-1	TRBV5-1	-	CASRLGGAGNEQFF	TGCGCCAGCAGGCTTGGGGGAGCGGGCAATGAGCAGTTCTTC
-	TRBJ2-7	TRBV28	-	CASRDAGSSYEQYF	TGTGCCAGCAGAGATGCGGGGAGCTCCTACGAGCAGTACTTC
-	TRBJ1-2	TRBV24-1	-	CATSDPGQNYGYTF	TGTGCCACCAGTGATCCCGGACAAAACTATGGCTACACCTTC
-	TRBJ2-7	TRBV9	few	CASSVGAAYEQYF	TGTGCCAGCAGCGTAGGTGCAGCGTACGAGCAGTACTTC
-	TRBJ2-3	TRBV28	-	CASIPPVGQPQDTQYF	TGTGCCAGCATCCCCCCCGTTGGCCAACCACAAGATACGCAGTATTTT
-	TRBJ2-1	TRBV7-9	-	CASIWRALSYNEQFF	TGTGCCAGCATCTGGAGGGCCCTTTCCTACAATGAGCAGTTCTTC
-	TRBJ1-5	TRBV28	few	CASSPVDSNQPQHF	TGTGCCAGCAGTCCTGTAGATAGCAATCAGCCCCAGCATTTT
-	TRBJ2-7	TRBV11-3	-	CASSLLGGPSYEQYF	TGTGCCAGCAGTCTCTTGGGGGGACCCTCCTACGAGCAGTACTTC
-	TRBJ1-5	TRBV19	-	CASRTGEFSNQPQHF	TGTGCCAGTCGGACGGGGGAATTTAGCAATCAGCCCCAGCATTTT
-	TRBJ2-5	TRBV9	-	CASSVGHSEETQYF	TGTGCCAGCAGCGTCGGACATTCCGAAGAGACCCAGTACTTC
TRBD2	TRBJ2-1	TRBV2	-	CASSDRRLAGDEQFF	TGTGCCAGCAGTGATCGTAGGCTAGCGGGAGATGAGCAGTTCTTC
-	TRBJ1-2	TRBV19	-	CASSIDTGGSYGYTF	TGTGCCAGTAGTATAGATACGGGGGGGTCTTATGGCTACACCTTC
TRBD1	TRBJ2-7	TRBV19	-	CASSVPGQGFYEQYF	TGTGCCAGTAGTGTACCGGGACAGGGGTTTTACGAGCAGTACTTC
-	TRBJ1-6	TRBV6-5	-	CASSYTTGGTPLHF	TGTGCCAGCAGTTACACCACAGGCGGGACACCCCTCCACTTT
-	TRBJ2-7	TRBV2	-	CASSFLPGGSSYEQYF	TGTGCCAGCAGTTTCCTCCCCGGAGGGAGCTCCTACGAGCAGTACTTC
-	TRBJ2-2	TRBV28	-	CASSLRIGGGTGELFF	TGTGCCAGCAGTTTACGTATTGGGGGCGGGACCGGGGAGCTGTTTTTT
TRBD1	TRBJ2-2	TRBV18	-	CASSPAGTGAGELFF	TGTGCCAGCTCACCGGCGGGGACAGGGGCCGGGGAGCTGTTTTTT
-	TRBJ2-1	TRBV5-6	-	CASSLDFGEQFF	TGTGCCAGCAGCCTAGACTTTGGTGAGCAGTTCTTC
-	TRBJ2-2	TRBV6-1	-	CASTLSDTGELFF	TGTGCCAGCACCCTTAGCGACACCGGGGAGCTGTTTTTT
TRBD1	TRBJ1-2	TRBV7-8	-	CASSLDTGGNYGYTF	TGTGCCAGCAGCTTAGATACAGGGGGCAACTATGGCTACACCTTC
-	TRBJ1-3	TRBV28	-	CATGVGGNTIYF	TGTGCCACGGGGGTTGGCGGAAACACCATATATTTT